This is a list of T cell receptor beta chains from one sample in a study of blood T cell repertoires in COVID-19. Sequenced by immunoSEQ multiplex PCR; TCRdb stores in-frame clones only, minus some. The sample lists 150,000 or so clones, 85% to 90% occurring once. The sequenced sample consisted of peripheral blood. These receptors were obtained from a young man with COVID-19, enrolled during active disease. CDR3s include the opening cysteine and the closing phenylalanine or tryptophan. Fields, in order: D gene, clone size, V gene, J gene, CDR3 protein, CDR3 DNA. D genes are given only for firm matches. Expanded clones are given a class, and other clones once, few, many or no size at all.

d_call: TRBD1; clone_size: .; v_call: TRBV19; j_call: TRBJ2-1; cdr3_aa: CASSIRDRGFDEQFF; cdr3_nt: TGTGCCAGTAGTATCCGGGACAGGGGATTCGATGAGCAGTTCTTC
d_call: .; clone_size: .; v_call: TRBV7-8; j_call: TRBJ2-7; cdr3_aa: CASSLVGRSDEQYF; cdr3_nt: TGTGCCAGCAGCTTAGTCGGGAGAAGCGACGAGCAGTACTTC
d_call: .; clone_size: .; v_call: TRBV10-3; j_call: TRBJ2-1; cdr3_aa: CATTTSSYNEQFF; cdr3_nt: TGTGCCACGACGACTAGCTCCTACAATGAGCAGTTCTTC
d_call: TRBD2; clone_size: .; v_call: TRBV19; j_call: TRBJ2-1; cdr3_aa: CASSPRTSGRNNEQFF; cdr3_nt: TGTGCCAGTAGTCCCCGGACTAGCGGGAGAAACAATGAGCAGTTCTTC
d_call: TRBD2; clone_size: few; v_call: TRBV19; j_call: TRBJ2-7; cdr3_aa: CASSELAGGTYEQYF; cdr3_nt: TGTGCCAGTAGTGAGCTAGCGGGAGGGACCTACGAGCAGTACTTC
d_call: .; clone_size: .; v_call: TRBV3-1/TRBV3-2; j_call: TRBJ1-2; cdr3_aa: CASGSMVPYGYTF; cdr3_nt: TGTGCCAGTGGTAGCATGGTCCCTTATGGCTACACCTTC
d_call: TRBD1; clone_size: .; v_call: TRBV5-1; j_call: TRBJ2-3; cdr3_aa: CASSPGTGGAVDTQYF; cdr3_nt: TGCGCCAGCAGCCCCGGGACAGGGGGCGCGGTAGATACGCAGTATTTT
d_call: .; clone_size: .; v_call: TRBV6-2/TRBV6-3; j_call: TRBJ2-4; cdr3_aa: CASSYSIGGPGHINIQYF; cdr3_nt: TGTGCCAGCAGTTACTCGATCGGGGGACCAGGTCACATAAACATTCAGTACTTC
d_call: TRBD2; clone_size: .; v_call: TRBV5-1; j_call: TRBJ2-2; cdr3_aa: CASSLFGTSDTGELFF; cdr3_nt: TGCGCCAGCAGCTTGTTCGGGACTAGCGATACCGGGGAGCTGTTTTTT
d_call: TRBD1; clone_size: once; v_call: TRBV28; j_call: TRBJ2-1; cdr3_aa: CASSRLPGQGAYEQFF; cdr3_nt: TGTGCCAGCAGCCGACTTCCGGGACAGGGGGCGTATGAGCAGTTCTTC
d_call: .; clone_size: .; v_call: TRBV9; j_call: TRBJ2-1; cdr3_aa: CASSVGGVAYNEQFF; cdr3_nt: TGTGCCAGCAGCGTAGGCGGGGTAGCCTACAATGAGCAGTTCTTC
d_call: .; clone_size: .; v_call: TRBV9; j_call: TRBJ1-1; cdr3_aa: CASSPQGGMNTEAFF; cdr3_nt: TGTGCCAGCAGCCCCCAGGGAGGCATGAACACTGAAGCTTTCTTT
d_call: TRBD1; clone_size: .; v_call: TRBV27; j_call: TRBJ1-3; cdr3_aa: CASSRTGGGNTIYF; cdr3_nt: TGTGCCAGCAGTCGGACAGGGGGCGGAAACACCATATATTTT
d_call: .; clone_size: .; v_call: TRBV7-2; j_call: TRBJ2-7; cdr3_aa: CASRHEGVGGLYEQYF; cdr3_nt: TGTGCCAGCAGGCATGAAGGGGTAGGAGGGCTCTACGAGCAGTACTTC
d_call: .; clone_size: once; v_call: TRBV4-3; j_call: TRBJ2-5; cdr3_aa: CASSGKQGRQETQYF; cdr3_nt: TGCGCCAGCAGCGGTAAACAGGGTCGCCAAGAGACCCAGTACTTC
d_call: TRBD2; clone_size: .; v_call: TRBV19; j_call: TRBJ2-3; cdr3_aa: CASSMGLAGGTDTQYF; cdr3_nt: TGTGCCAGTAGTATGGGACTAGCGGGAGGCACAGATACGCAGTATTTT
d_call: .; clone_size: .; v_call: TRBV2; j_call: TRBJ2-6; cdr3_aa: CASDAPGQPNSGANVLTF; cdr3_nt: TGTGCCAGCGATGCTCCAGGACAGCCCAACTCTGGGGCCAACGTCCTGACTTTC
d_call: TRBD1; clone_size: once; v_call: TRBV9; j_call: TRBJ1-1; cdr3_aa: CASSTPGGQVPVSNTEAFF; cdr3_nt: TGTGCCAGCAGCACCCCCGGGGGACAGGTCCCCGTTTCGAACACTGAAGCTTTCTTT
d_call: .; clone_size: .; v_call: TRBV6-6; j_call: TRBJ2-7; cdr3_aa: CASTRSHGTYEQYF; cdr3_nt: TGTGCCAGCACCCGGAGTCACGGAACCTACGAGCAGTACTTC
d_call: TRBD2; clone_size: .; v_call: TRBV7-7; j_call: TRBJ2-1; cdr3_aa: CASSPRTSGGYNEQFF; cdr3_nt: TGTGCCAGCAGCCCCCGGACTAGCGGGGGCTACAATGAGCAGTTCTTC
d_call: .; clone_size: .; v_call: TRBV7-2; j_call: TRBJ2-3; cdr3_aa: CASSPKLEGDTQYF; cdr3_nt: TGTGCCAGCAGCCCGAAACTCGAGGGAGATACGCAGTATTTT
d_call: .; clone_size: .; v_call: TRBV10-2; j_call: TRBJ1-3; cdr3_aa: CASSETGKGNTIYF; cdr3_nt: TGCGCCAGCAGTGAGACGGGAAAAGGAAACACCATATATTTT
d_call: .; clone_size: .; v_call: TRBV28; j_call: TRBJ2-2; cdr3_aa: CASSPGSHLNTGELFF; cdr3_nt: TGTGCCAGCAGTCCCGGGTCTCACCTTAACACCGGGGAGCTGTTTTTT
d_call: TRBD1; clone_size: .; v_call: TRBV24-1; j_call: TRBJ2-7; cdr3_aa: CATSDFTTGGYEQYF; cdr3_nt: TGTGCCACCAGTGATTTTACGACAGGGGGCTACGAGCAGTACTTC
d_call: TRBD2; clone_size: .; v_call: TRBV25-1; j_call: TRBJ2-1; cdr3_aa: CASWGLAGEGDYNEQFF; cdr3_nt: TGTGCCAGCTGGGGACTAGCGGGAGAAGGGGATTACAATGAGCAGTTCTTC
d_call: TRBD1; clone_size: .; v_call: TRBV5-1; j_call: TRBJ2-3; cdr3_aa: CASSLGPGGTSGTDTQYF; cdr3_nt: TGCGCCAGCAGCTTAGGGCCAGGGGGTACGTCCGGCACAGATACGCAGTATTTT
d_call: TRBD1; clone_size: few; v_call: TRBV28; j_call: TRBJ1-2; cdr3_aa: CASTPGGVSYGYTF; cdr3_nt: TGTGCCAGCACGCCAGGGGGTGTCAGCTATGGCTACACCTTC
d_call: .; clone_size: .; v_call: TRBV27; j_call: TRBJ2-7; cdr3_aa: CASSFRKGVEQYF; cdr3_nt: TGTGCCAGCAGTTTCCGGAAGGGGGTGGAGCAGTACTTC
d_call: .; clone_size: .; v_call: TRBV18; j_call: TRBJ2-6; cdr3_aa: CASSIGPGFSGANVLTF; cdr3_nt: TGTGCCAGCTCTATCGGTCCGGGGTTCTCTGGGGCCAACGTCCTGACTTTC
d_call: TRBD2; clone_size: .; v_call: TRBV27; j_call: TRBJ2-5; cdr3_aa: CASSPSGTSGRAGQETQYF; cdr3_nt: TGTGCCAGCAGTCCGAGCGGGACTAGCGGGAGGGCCGGCCAAGAGACCCAGTACTTC
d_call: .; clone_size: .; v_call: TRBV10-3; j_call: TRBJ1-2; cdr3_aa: CAISKPRSGGNYGYTF; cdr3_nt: TGTGCCATCAGTAAACCTCGCTCGGGTGGGAACTATGGCTACACCTTC
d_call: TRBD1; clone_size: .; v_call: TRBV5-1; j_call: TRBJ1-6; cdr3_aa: CASSLNSRTGPDSPLHF; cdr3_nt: TGCGCCAGCAGCTTGAATTCTCGGACAGGGCCTGATTCACCCCTCCACTTT
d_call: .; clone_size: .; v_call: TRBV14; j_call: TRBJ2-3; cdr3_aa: CASSQASLGTQYF; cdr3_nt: TGTGCCAGCAGCCAAGCGAGTTTGGGCACGCAGTATTTT
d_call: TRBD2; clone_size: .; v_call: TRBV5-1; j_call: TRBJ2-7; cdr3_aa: CASSLVLAGGPSEQYF; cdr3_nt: TGCGCCAGCAGCTTGGTACTAGCGGGAGGGCCTAGCGAGCAGTACTTC
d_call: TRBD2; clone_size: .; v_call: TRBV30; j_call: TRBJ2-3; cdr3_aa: CAWSSSGVTDTQYF; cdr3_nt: TGTGCCTGGAGTTCTAGCGGAGTCACAGATACGCAGTATTTT
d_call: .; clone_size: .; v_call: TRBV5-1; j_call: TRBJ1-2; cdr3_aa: CASSLAVAGNYGYTF; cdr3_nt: TGCGCCAGCAGCTTGGCCGTGGCGGGGAACTATGGCTACACCTTC
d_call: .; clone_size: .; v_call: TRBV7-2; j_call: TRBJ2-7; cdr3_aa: CASSLGDSSYEQYF; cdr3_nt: TGTGCCAGCAGCTTAGGTGACAGCTCCTACGAGCAGTACTTC
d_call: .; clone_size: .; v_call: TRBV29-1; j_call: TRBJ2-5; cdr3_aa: CSVGLILQETQYF; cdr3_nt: TGCAGCGTTGGACTTATTTTACAAGAGACCCAGTACTTC
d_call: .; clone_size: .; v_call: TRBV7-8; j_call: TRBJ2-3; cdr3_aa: CASSLFRSGARTDTQYF; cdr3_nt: TGTGCCAGCAGCTTATTTAGGAGCGGAGCCAGGACAGATACGCAGTATTTT
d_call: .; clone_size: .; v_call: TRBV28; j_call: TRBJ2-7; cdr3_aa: CASSEAPRDPYEQYF; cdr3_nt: TGTGCCAGCAGTGAGGCCCCACGCGACCCCTACGAGCAGTACTTC
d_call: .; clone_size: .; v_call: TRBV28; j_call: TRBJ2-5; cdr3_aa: CASSPYEETQYF; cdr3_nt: TGTGCCAGCAGTCCCTACGAAGAGACCCAGTACTTC
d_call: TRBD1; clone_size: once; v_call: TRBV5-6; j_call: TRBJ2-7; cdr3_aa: CASRGPASVQGIYEQYF; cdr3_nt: TGTGCCAGCCGTGGACCCGCGAGTGTACAGGGGATCTACGAGCAGTACTTC